One TCR beta chain is described in this entry. The entry originates in a study of cytomegalovirus exposure and HLA in healthy donors. 60 Vbeta and 13 Jbeta primers were used in PCR. This table comes from immunoSEQ multiplex PCR, and its TCRdb copy is limited to in-frame clones, with some not included. The table includes about 140,000 clones, 60% to 80% detected once. CDR1 and CDR2 (germline): LNHNV, YYDKDF (reference sequence). The CDR3 has 14 residues. V was trimmed by 4 bases and J by 1 base, leaving 8 bases between them. The chain combines TRBV15 with TRBJ1-5, with D perhaps matching TRBD1 (5 bases). This TCR was sampled from a man between 40 and 49 years old in good health and CMV-seronegative. Sequenced input: PBMCs. Here the CDR3 reads CATSTQESNQPQHF. The CDR3 nucleotides read TGTGCCACCAGCACACAGGAAAGCAATCAGCCCCAGCATTTT.